This record concerns one TCR beta chain sequence. TCRdb re-analysed the PCR reads in MiXCR, keeping a single row per CDR3 protein. The sample has under 20,000 distinct CDR3 sequences; over 40% are singletons. The sample is drawn from a study of tumor-infiltrating lymphocytes in oesophageal squamous cell carcinoma. This sequence was found in a female donor with esophageal squamous cell carcinoma. Sample: normal esophageal tissue next to the tumor.

CDR3 bases: TGTGCCAGCAGCTTTCTTGCGGGAGTCGGGGATACGCAGTATTTT. It codes for CASSFLAGVGDTQYF. The rearrangement joins TRBV7-3 to TRBJ2-3; TRBD2 matches at 7 bases. Germline-derived CDR1 and CDR2 are SGHTA and FQGTGA. CDR3 size: 15 residues. With V trimmed by 3 bases and J by 6 bases, 9 bases remained unmatched.